These 19 T cell receptor beta chains were sequenced from one sample in a study of OX40 agonist ivuxolimab in advanced cancers. The repertoire was sequenced with immunoSEQ multiplex PCR; TCRdb's copy has only in-frame clones and lacks some. The top ten hold roughly 2.1% of the sample, which has tens of thousands of clones, roughly four fifths seen once. The specimen was CD4+ or CD8+ T cells sorted from blood, collected in a trial of the OX40 agonist ivuxolimab. The source of these receptors is an adult with an advanced solid tumor such as melanoma, head and neck, liver or kidney cancer.

The V gene is TRBV6-1, the J gene TRBJ1-5; D remains ambiguous. CDR3 length equals 13 residues. V lost 3 bases and J 5 bases, leaving 8 bases between the germline ends. Germline assignment: CDR1 MNHNS and CDR2 SASEGT. The CDR3: CASSDRSDQPQHF. CDR3 nucleotide sequence: TGTGCCAGCAGTGACCGTTCTGATCAGCCCCAGCATTTT.

The chain is built from TRBV2 and TRBJ2-7; 7 positions match TRBD2. The length of the CDR3 is 18 residues. From germline, CDR1 is SNHLY and CDR2 FYNNEI. Trimming removed 1 base from V and 4 bases from J; junction bases left unmatched: 16. The CDR3 DNA sequence: TGTGCCAGCAGTGAAGTTGGCGGGGGTTTGGTGGGATCGTACGAGCAGTACTTC. This sequence encodes CASSEVGGGLVGSYEQYF.

This clone was detected only once. V is TRBV5-4 and J is TRBJ1-2, with D tentatively TRBD1 (5 bases). The V and J ends lost 6 bases and 8 bases respectively, with 26 bases between them. The CDR3 runs 16 residues. Germline assignment: CDR1 SGHNT and CDR2 YYREEE (reference sequence). The CDR3 bases are TGTGCCAGCATAGGAGGTGCGCTGGGACCATCGGGAGGCTACACCTTC. Translation gives CASIGGALGPSGGYTF.

The rearrangement links TRBV19 to TRBJ2-2, with 7 positions matching TRBD2. Trimming removed 10 bases from V and 5 bases from J; junction bases left unmatched: 10. The length of the CDR3 is 14 residues. The germline CDR1 and CDR2 sequences are LNHDA and SQIVND (reference sequence). CDR3 coding DNA: TGTGCCACTATGAAGGGAGGGGAGACCGGGGAGCTGTTTTTT. Protein sequence: CATMKGGETGELFF.

The chain recombines TRBV14 with TRBJ2-7; TRBD1 might be the D (6 bases). Trimming removed 4 bases at V and 4 bases at J, with 11 bases between. Germline assignment: CDR1 SGHDN and CDR2 FVKESK. The length of the CDR3 is 13 residues. Here the CDR3 reads CASSRQGLYEQYF. For the CDR3, the DNA is TGTGCCAGCAGCCGTCAGGGGTTATACGAGCAGTACTTC.

V usage is TRBV7-3 and J usage is TRBJ2-7, with 7 bases that match TRBD2. CDR1 and CDR2 from the germline V gene are SGHTA and FQGTGA. V was pared by 4 bases and J by 7 bases, with 7 bases of the junction left unmatched. CDR3 size: 13 residues. CDR3 sequence: CASSSSFGGEQYF. In nucleotides, the CDR3 is TGTGCCAGCAGCTCATCCTTCGGGGGGGAGCAGTACTTC.

CDR3: CASSSDTYQPQHF. The CDR3 DNA sequence: TGTGCCAGCAGTTCTGACACTTATCAGCCCCAGCATTTT. V gene TRBV27 combines with J gene TRBJ1-5; no clear D gene. Looked up from germline, CDR1 is MNHEY and CDR2 is SMNVEV (reference sequence). V was pared by 4 bases and J by 5 bases, with 9 bases between. This CDR3 has 13 amino acids.

The CDR3 region is CASSLRGGTNTGELFF. CDR3 bases: TGTGCCAGCAGCCTCCGCGGGGGGACGAACACCGGGGAGCTGTTTTTT. The rearrangement uses TRBV7-8 and TRBJ2-2, with 8 positions matching TRBD2. Germline CDR1 and CDR2: SGHVS and FQNEAQ. The CDR3 runs to 16 residues. V lost 5 bases to trimming and J lost 0 bases; unmatched junction nucleotides: 5. The full variable domain, completed using reference TRBV7-8 and TRBJ2-2, is GAGVSQSPRYKVAKRGQDVALRCDPISGHVSLFWYQQALGQGPEFLTYFQNEAQLDKSGLPSDRFFAERPEGSVSTLKIQRTQQEDSAVYLCASSLRGGTNTGELFFGEGSRLTVL.

This chain connects TRBV29-1 to TRBJ1-2; D remains ambiguous. From germline, CDR1 is SQVTM and CDR2 ANQGSEA. V was shortened by 3 bases and J by 4 bases, with 9 bases between the two germline ends. The CDR3 runs 12 residues. In DNA, the CDR3 is TGCAGCGTTGATCCGGGTTTCTATGGCTACACCTTC. Its protein is CSVDPGFYGYTF.

J is TRBJ1-1 and V is TRBV7-9; the D is unclear. CDR1 is SEHNR, CDR2 FQNEAQ, per germline (reference sequence). Between the trimmed V and J ends, which lost 7 bases and 1 base, there was a span of 10 bases. CDR3 length: 13 amino acids. The CDR3 reads CASTGPANTEAFF. CDR3 in DNA: TGTGCCAGCACCGGCCCGGCGAACACTGAAGCTTTCTTT.

The CDR3 here is CAISGAQGQGKNIQYF. The CDR3 region has the DNA TGTGCCATCAGTGGGGCGCAGGGACAGGGGAAAAACATTCAGTACTTC. The chain has TRBV10-3 and TRBJ2-4, with 10 bases fitting TRBD1. The germline V gene has CDR1 ENHRY and CDR2 SYGVKD. The V segment lost 4 bases and the J segment 4 bases; nucleotides outside the gene matches: 7. This CDR3 region has 16 residues.

This rearrangement joins TRBV9 to TRBJ2-5; D is undetermined. Germline V lookup: CDR1 SGDLS, CDR2 YYNGEE. V dropped 2 bases and J dropped 7 bases, with 12 bases sitting between them. CDR3 length equals 13 residues. The CDR3 bases are TGTGCCAGCAGCGTGGTGTTAGAAGGGACCCAGTACTTC. This encodes CASSVVLEGTQYF. The variable domain in full, with the rest retrieved from reference TRBV9 and TRBJ2-5, is DSGVTQTPKHLITATGQRVTLRCSPRSGDLSVYWYQQSLDQGLQFLIQYYNGEERAKGNILERFSAQQFPDLHSELNLSSLELGDSALYFCASSVVLEGTQYFGPGTRLLVL.

Notes on this clone: An end of the junction does not agree with germline; a read error may underlie this. The chain combines TRBV5-4 with TRBJ2-3; 9 bases map to TRBD2. CDR1 is SGHNT and CDR2 is YYREEE in the germline V gene (reference sequence). This CDR3 comprises 15 residues. The CDR3 reads CASSPVMESNSGGPW. For the CDR3, the DNA is TGTGCCAGCAGTCCCGTTATGGAGAGTAATAGCGGGGGACCCTGG.

V is TRBV7-9 and J is TRBJ2-1, with D hard to call. Germline loops: CDR1 SEHNR, CDR2 FQNEAQ (reference sequence). The V gene lost 2 bases and the J gene lost 5 bases, with 10 bases spanning the gap. The CDR3 sequence is 14 residues long. The CDR3 loop reads CASSLSPRNNEQFF. DNA of the CDR3: TGTGCCAGCAGCTTAAGTCCGAGAAACAATGAGCAGTTCTTC.

This chain links TRBV21-1 with TRBJ1-1; the tabulated D call, TRBD1, remains unverified against the DNA. TRBV21-1 is classified as a pseudogene. This CDR3 has 23 residues. CDR3 loop: CASSKGDQLAQGARSVLNTEAFF. CDR3 coding DNA: TGTGCCAGCAGCAAAGGCGACCAGTTGGCTCAGGGGGCGCGGAGTGTCCTGAACACTGAAGCTTTCTTT.

The chain recombines TRBV4-2 with TRBJ1-6; D is possibly TRBD1 (5 bases). CDR3 size: 16 residues. The ends were cut back, 6 bases at V and 8 bases at J, with 20 bases in the middle. Germline V gene sequence: CDR1 LGHNA, CDR2 YNFKEQ. CDR3 bases: TGTGCCAGCAGTTATTCACCGGGGCCCGTGGATTCACCCCTCCACTTT. Residues: CASSYSPGPVDSPLHF.

The chain carries TRBV15 and TRBJ2-5; D tentatively fits TRBD1 or TRBD2 (6 bases each). The CDR3 covers 23 residues. The germline CDR1 and CDR2 sequences are LNHNV and YYDKDF (reference sequence). The V end was cut by 0 bases, the J end by 2 bases, with 34 bases between. CDR3 region: CATSRDQLYRGRVANPQQETQYF. DNA of the CDR3: TGTGCCACCAGCAGAGATCAGTTGTATCGGGGGCGCGTAGCTAACCCACAGCAAGAGACCCAGTACTTC.

The chain combines TRBV5-4 with TRBJ2-3; the D is unclear. Germline assignment: CDR1 SGHNT and CDR2 YYREEE (reference sequence). V lost 4 bases and J 1 base, leaving 13 bases between the germline ends. The CDR3 runs to 15 residues. The CDR3 sequence: CASSPPPIGTDTQYF. The CDR3 bases are TGTGCCAGCAGCCCTCCCCCAATCGGCACAGATACGCAGTATTTT.

The chain joins TRBV4-1 to TRBJ1-4, with 7 bases fitting TRBD1. V lost 3 bases and J lost 5; bases outside the gene matches: 6. Germline V lookup: CDR1 MGHRA, CDR2 YSYEKL. This CDR3 comprises 15 residues. The CDR3 nucleotides are TGCGCCAGCAGCCAGCTGACAGGGACGAATGAAAAACTGTTTTTT. Amino acids: CASSQLTGTNEKLFF.